Described below is a single T cell receptor (beta chain) sequence and its context. What it binds is unknown. Deep-level assay runs were performed. Method: immunoSEQ multiplex PCR; TCRdb's copy keeps in-frame clones and lacks some. Of hundreds of thousands of clones listed, around 79% are singletons. Study donors comprised healthy, HIV-negative adults devoid of recent acute infection or vaccination. The CDR3 loop spans 14 amino acids. CDR1 and CDR2 from the germline V gene are SGHRS and YFSETQ. V shed 2 bases and J shed 13 bases, with 16 bases lying between them. This sample is part of a study of shared clonotypes between healthy human individuals. General study results and limits: Represented genetic and exposure-history diversity was restricted by having few donors.

This receptor was identified in a woman aged 40 to 50 in good health. Some clones in this sample may be carry-over from other donors' samples. The source material was PBMCs. This chain uses TRBV5-1 with TRBJ1-6; D is possibly TRBD1 (6 bases). The CDR3: CASSLNPGESPLHF. The CDR3 DNA sequence: TGCGCCAGCAGCTTAAATCCAGGGGAATCGCCCCTCCACTTT.